This T cell receptor beta chain was sequenced in a study of identical twins (dated by TCRdb to the mid-2010s). Background on the whole study: The study deep-sequenced TCR alpha and beta repertoires from monozygotic twins, unrelated adults of various ages and cord blood to test whether fetal clonotypes persist. To rule out contamination, the twin experiments were replicated at different times with different library preparation protocols. Points the paper makes about the study in general: Because the same donors could not be followed over many years, the conclusions depended on cross-sectional statistical analysis. Fewer insertions were carried by abundant cord blood beta clonotypes; a weaker similar trend was observed in young adult naive repertoires, while no such trend was observed in memory repertoires. A weaker excess of twin sharing was found in beta out-of-frame sequences because the signal-to-noise ratio was lowered by fewer shared sequences. Compared with coincidental sharing between unrelated individuals, an excess of low generation-probability sequences was observed among out-of-frame TCR alpha sequences shared between twins. Recombination models systematically underestimated out-of-frame TCR alpha sharing in monozygotic twins but agreed with sharing between unrelated individuals. Invariant T cells such as MAIT and iNKT could partly confound zero-insertion analyses, although diverse VJ usage argued against such confounding for most clonotypes.

The library was produced with 5' RACE. The sequencer was an Illumina HiSeq 2000. Template switching introduced a universal primer binding site; the final cDNA contained a unique molecular identifier, enabling accurate counting of TCR cDNA molecules. Specific primers in the conserved constant-segment region were used to synthesize first-strand cDNA for TCR alpha and beta chains. To control for contamination, each cDNA library was double barcoded with a SMART-Mk sample barcode plus Illumina barcodes. Two successive PCR steps introduced TruSeq adapter sequences along with Illumina sample barcodes. The Illumina HiSeq platform was used with custom primers to sequence TCR alpha and beta cDNA libraries. The original pipeline was this. Unique molecular identifiers were extracted from raw reads with MiGEC, and CDR3 positions were determined with MiXCR. For each individual, recombination models were inferred using an EM algorithm with the repgenHMM and IGoR tools. The analysis of shared clonotypes was done with the tcR package in R, with sharing normalized by the product of cloneset sizes. Out-of-frame nonproductive sequences were analyzed to study raw recombination free of thymic and clonal selection effects. The public reads were reanalyzed by TCRdb: fastp trimming at Q25, MiXCR alignment, in-frame beta chains only. Entries are consolidated by CDR3 protein sequence, retaining the most common genes and DNA. TCRdb's processing, not the authors', yielded these V and J calls. The sample has around 570,000 distinct CDR3 sequences on record, nearly 10% of them singletons. The ten largest make up approximately 3.2% of the sample.

All donors were healthy Caucasians. The twin cohort comprised three pairs of female monozygotic twins, all aged about 18 to 30 years. RNA for TCR libraries was isolated from peripheral blood mononuclear cells. This clonotype showed up many times. The antigen it binds to is not known. No much larger clonotype is one base removed from it; base qualities were not supplied. The CDR3 runs 16 residues from the cysteine to the phenylalanine. The CDR3 DNA has 48 bases and is translated from base 1. Trimming costs V 3 bases and J 7 bases, and their ends lie 19 bases apart. These records were also assigned to another study, of yellow fever vaccine responses in identical twins. The second investigation adds: According to the authors, in identical twins the way T cells responded to vaccination appeared partly convergent and partly personalized. Focusing on identical twins, the study followed the T cell clones that responded to the vaccine, and did so with precision.

Sequencing was done on a sample of PBMCs. The sequence joins TRBV12-3 or TRBV12-4 to TRBJ2-1; 6 matching bases give a weak D call of TRBD2. This receptor was obtained from a young woman in good health. CDR3 loop: CASSFSRDFKGNEQFF. Read as DNA, the sequence is TGTGCCAGCAGTTTCTCGCGGGATTTCAAAGGGAATGAGCAGTTCTTC.